The 27 T cell receptor beta chains reported below all come from one sample, sequenced in a study of blood T cell repertoires in COVID-19. Profiled with immunoSEQ multiplex PCR; TCRdb holds only in-frame clones, not every one. Of 250,000 to 350,000 clones in the sample, roughly 89% are singletons; the top ten hold roughly 4.3%. Sequencing input: PBMCs or T cells enriched from blood (not recorded which). The receptors were gathered from a woman under 30 with acute COVID-19.

This rearrangement joins TRBV28 to TRBJ1-5, with D unclear. The CDR3 extends over 16 amino acids. Trimming left V 3 bases short and J 0 bases short, with 12 bases between. Germline CDR1 MDHEN, CDR2 SYDVKM. The CDR3 reads CASSFLRMSSNQPQHF. DNA of the CDR3: TGTGCCAGCAGTTTCTTGAGGATGAGTAGCAATCAGCCCCAGCATTTT.

The genes are TRBV28 and TRBJ1-5; TRBD1 agrees at 7 bases. V was pared by 6 bases and J by 5 bases, with 16 bases of the junction left unmatched. The CDR3 runs to 17 residues. From germline, CDR1 is MDHEN and CDR2 SYDVKM. Here the CDR3 reads CASSPTGFNPPDQPQHF. Written as DNA, the CDR3 is TGTGCCAGCAGCCCGACAGGGTTCAATCCACCCGATCAGCCCCAGCATTTT.

The J gene is TRBJ2-7, the V gene TRBV7-9; 12 bases fit TRBD1. CDR1 and CDR2 (germline): SEHNR, FQNEAQ (reference sequence). This CDR3 contains 15 residues. The trim removed 5 bases at V and 5 bases at J, leaving 7 bases unmatched. The CDR3 region has the DNA TGTGCCAGCAGCCGCCAGGGGACAGGGGGCCACGAGCAGTACTTC. It encodes CASSRQGTGGHEQYF.

This chain uses TRBV3-1 (or the pseudogene TRBV3-2) with TRBJ2-2, with 8 bases aligning to TRBD1. The CDR3 has 16 amino acids. Germline V gives CDR1 LGHDT, CDR2 YNNKEL (reference sequence). The V gene end was trimmed by 4 bases and the J gene end by 1 base; junction bases not matched to a gene: 5. The CDR3 reads CASSPGTGLNTGELFF. CDR3 coding DNA: TGTGCCAGCAGCCCCGGGACAGGCCTGAACACCGGGGAGCTGTTTTTT.

This clone was picked up a small number of times. V gene TRBV10-3 combines with J gene TRBJ1-1; D remains unclear. Trimming pared 6 bases from V and 10 bases from J, leaving 24 bases between. The V gene's germline CDR1 is ENHRY and CDR2 SYGVKD. The CDR3 covers 15 residues. The CDR3 DNA sequence: TGTGCCATCAGGCCATTTGAGACACCCGCCGAGGGAGCTTTCTTT. Protein sequence: CAIRPFETPAEGAFF.

This clone appeared a single time. This chain connects TRBV19 to TRBJ2-1; D unresolved. V gave up 8 bases and J gave up 4 bases, with 12 bases separating them. The CDR3 is 13 amino acids. Per the germline V gene, CDR1 is LNHDA and CDR2 is SQIVND (reference sequence). The CDR3 nucleotides read TGTGCCAGTCGAGGTAAACTATACAATGAGCAGTTCTTC. Its translation is CASRGKLYNEQFF.

V gene TRBV28 combines with J gene TRBJ2-7, with 12 bases aligning to TRBD2. The CDR3 sequence is 14 residues long. V shed 6 bases and J 5 bases; nucleotides not matched to a gene: 5. CDR1 and CDR2 (germline): MDHEN, SYDVKM. Written as DNA, the CDR3 is TGTGCCAGCAGCAGACTAGCGGGAGACCACGAGCAGTACTTC. Translated: CASSRLAGDHEQYF. Variable domain in full (rest from reference TRBV28 and TRBJ2-7): DVKVTQSSRYLVKRTGEKVFLECVQDMDHENMFWYRQDPGLGLRLIYFSYDVKMKEKGDIPEGYSVSREKKERFSLILESASTNQTSMYLCASSRLAGDHEQYFGPGTRLTVT.

The rearrangement links TRBV5-1 to TRBJ2-2, with unresolved D. V shed 0 bases and J shed 4 bases, with 7 bases lying between them. This CDR3 has 14 residues. Germline loops: CDR1 SGHRS, CDR2 YFSETQ. CDR3 sequence (DNA): TGCGCCAGCAGCTTGGACAGCCCCACCGGGGAGCTGTTTTTT. Translating it yields CASSLDSPTGELFF.

V and J are TRBV2 and TRBJ2-2; 7 positions match TRBD2. Germline assignment: CDR1 SNHLY and CDR2 FYNNEI. CDR3 length: 12 residues. The V gene end was trimmed by 6 bases and the J gene end by 6 bases; junction bases not matched to a gene: 1. CDR3 amino acids: CASSLAAGELFF. The CDR3 nucleotides are TGTGCCAGCAGCCTAGCGGCCGGGGAGCTGTTTTTT.

CDR3 region: CASGTGNQPQHF. CDR3 in DNA: TGTGCCTCAGGGACAGGGAATCAGCCCCAGCATTTT. The J gene is TRBJ1-5, the V gene TRBV28, with 9 bases lining up with TRBD1. In germline, CDR1 is MDHEN, CDR2 SYDVKM. This CDR3 region has 12 residues. The trim removed 11 bases at V and 4 bases at J, leaving 3 bases unmatched.

A single count supports this clone. The chain joins TRBV14 to TRBJ2-5; 9 bases map to TRBD1. The V gene's germline CDR1 is SGHDN and CDR2 FVKESK. Trimming removed 6 bases from V and 4 bases from J; junction bases left unmatched: 12. This CDR3 is built from 16 residues. Here the CDR3 reads CASRPTGGAVPETQYF. CDR3 sequence (DNA): TGTGCCAGCAGACCAACAGGGGGCGCGGTCCCAGAGACCCAGTACTTC.

The V and J genes are TRBV3-1 (or the pseudogene TRBV3-2) and TRBJ2-3; D possibly corresponds to TRBD2 (6 bases). The germline CDR1 and CDR2 sequences are LGHDT and YNNKEL (reference sequence). The CDR3 sequence is 13 residues long. Trimming cost V 4 bases and J 6 bases, with 11 bases left between them. The CDR3 sequence is CASSLGGPDTQYF. The DNA of the CDR3 is TGTGCCAGCAGCCTGGGGGGACCTGATACGCAGTATTTT.

The chain recombines TRBV11-3 with TRBJ1-2; 9 bases agree with TRBD1. The CDR3 is made up of 13 amino acids. Trimming cost V 4 bases and J 4 bases; bases outside gene matches: 1. Germline loops: CDR1 SGHNT, CDR2 YENEEA. The CDR3 nucleotides read TGTGCCAGCAGCTCGGGACAGGGCTATGGCTACACCTTC. It specifies CASSSGQGYGYTF.

The chain is built from TRBV11-2 and TRBJ2-1, with D possibly matching TRBD2 (6 bases). Trimming left V 6 bases short and J 0 bases short, with 12 bases between. The germline CDR1 and CDR2 sequences are SGHAT and FQNNGV. The CDR3 is made up of 15 amino acids. CDR3: CASRRERSSYNEQFF. CDR3 DNA: TGTGCCAGCAGGCGGGAAAGGAGCTCCTACAATGAGCAGTTCTTC.

The rearrangement joins TRBV3-1 (or the pseudogene TRBV3-2) to TRBJ2-5, with 9 bases lining up with TRBD1. The junction had 3 bases not matched to a gene; V was cut back by 3 bases and J by 7 bases. Per germline, CDR1 LGHDT and CDR2 YNNKEL (reference sequence). The CDR3 runs to 13 residues. The CDR3 region is CASSQGQGRTQYF. In DNA form, the CDR3 reads TGTGCCAGCAGCCAGGGACAGGGTAGGACCCAGTACTTC.

The table lists this clone with a count of one. This chain connects TRBV6-5 to TRBJ2-7, with 9 bases lining up with TRBD2. Trimming cost V 6 bases and J 6 bases; bases outside gene matches: 6. The germline gives CDR1 MNHEY, CDR2 SVGAGI. The CDR3 has 13 residues. In DNA, the CDR3 is TGTGCCAGCAGGATCCTAGCGGGACGCGAGCAGTACTTC. This encodes CASRILAGREQYF.

V is TRBV30 and J is TRBJ2-7; 10 positions match TRBD1. The ends lost 1 base at V and 3 bases at J; junction bases unmatched: 6. This CDR3 spans 15 amino acids. Per the germline V gene, CDR1 is GTSNPN and CDR2 is SVGIG (reference sequence). The CDR3 region has the DNA TGTGCCTGGAGTGATGCAGACAGGGGGCGCTACGAGCAGTACTTC. This codes for CAWSDADRGRYEQYF.

The CDR3 nucleotides are TGTGCCAGCAGCTTACCGGGCAGGGCAGCCTACGAGCAGTACTTC. Encoded protein: CASSLPGRAAYEQYF. The chain links TRBV7-2 to TRBJ2-7; weak D call: TRBD1 (5 bases). Trimming stripped 2 bases from V and 2 bases from J, with 13 bases between. CDR3 size: 15 residues. Germline CDR1 SGHTA, CDR2 FQGNSA.

The V call is TRBV6-5, the J call TRBJ2-1; D is possibly TRBD1 (6 bases). This CDR3 has 15 residues. Germline V gene sequence: CDR1 MNHEY, CDR2 SVGAGI. Trimming removed 6 bases from V and 6 bases from J, with 18 bases in between. The CDR3 DNA follows: TGTGCCAGCAGCTCAAACAGGGCGCGAATCAATGAGCAGTTCTTC. Amino acid sequence: CASSSNRARINEQFF.

This clone was detected only once. V is TRBV28 and J is TRBJ2-7; D ambiguous. Germline V CDR1 and CDR2: MDHEN, SYDVKM. Between the trimmed V and J ends, which lost 6 bases and 6 bases, there was a span of 15 bases. This CDR3 spans 13 amino acids. In DNA, the CDR3 is TGTGCCAGCAGCCCCGAGATTTCGGGCGAGCAGTACTTC. It specifies CASSPEISGEQYF. Full variable domain (outside the CDR3, taken from reference TRBV28 and TRBJ2-7): DVKVTQSSRYLVKRTGEKVFLECVQDMDHENMFWYRQDPGLGLRLIYFSYDVKMKEKGDIPEGYSVSREKKERFSLILESASTNQTSMYLCASSPEISGEQYFGPGTRLTVT.

The chain joins TRBV18 to TRBJ1-1, with 7 bases lining up with TRBD1. The CDR3 has 14 residues. Unmatched junction bases numbered 11, after V lost 2 bases and J lost 11 bases. Germline V gene lookup returns CDR1 KGHSH and CDR2 LQKENI. CDR3 nucleotides: TGTGCCAGCTCACCAAGGGCAGGGGGACCCGGGGCTTTCTTT. It specifies CASSPRAGGPGAFF.

This clone was detected a few times. The gene calls are TRBV7-9 and TRBJ2-7, with D maybe TRBD2 (5 bases). The CDR3 covers 14 residues. V shed 2 bases and J shed 0 bases, with 8 bases lying between them. The germline V gene encodes CDR1 SEHNR and CDR2 FQNEAQ (reference sequence). The CDR3 here is CASSLRGNSYEQYF. The CDR3 DNA follows: TGTGCCAGCAGCTTACGAGGGAACTCCTACGAGCAGTACTTC.

V and J are TRBV9 and TRBJ1-5; 9 bases agree with TRBD1. Looked up from germline, CDR1 is SGDLS and CDR2 is YYNGEE. There are 15 residues in the CDR3. V trimming: 4 bases; J trimming: 4 bases; junction bases outside the gene matches: 6. The CDR3 bases are TGTGCCAGCAGCACCTGGGACAGGGAGAATCAGCCCCAGCATTTT. Protein: CASSTWDRENQPQHF.

The rearrangement uses TRBV25-1 and TRBJ2-5, with D tentatively TRBD2 (7 bases). Trimming took 3 bases from V and 3 from J, leaving 17 bases between them. This CDR3 is built from 16 residues. The germline gives CDR1 MGHDK, CDR2 SYGVNS. CDR3 coding DNA: TGTGCCAGCAGTGACCCGCTGGGGGGGGGCGAAGAGACCCAGTACTTC. Translated: CASSDPLGGGEETQYF.

The CDR3 region has the DNA TGTGCCAGCAGCCGCAGGGTAGGCTATGGCTACACCTTC. Translation gives CASSRRVGYGYTF. The chain carries TRBV12-3 or TRBV12-4 and TRBJ1-2, with D tentatively TRBD1 (5 bases). CDR3 length: 13 amino acids. V was pared by 6 bases and J by 4 bases, with 12 bases between.

The rearrangement links TRBV6-5 to TRBJ1-4, with 7 nucleotides matching TRBD1. The length of the CDR3 is 15 residues. The V segment lost 5 bases and the J segment 6 bases; nucleotides outside the gene matches: 9. Per germline, CDR1 MNHEY and CDR2 SVGAGI. The DNA of the CDR3 is TGTGCCAGCAGTCCCGGAGAGGGGGCGGATGAAAAACTGTTTTTT. This gives the protein CASSPGEGADEKLFF.

The chain links TRBV7-9 to TRBJ2-2, with 8 bases that match TRBD1. Trimming at V came to 2 bases and at J to 4 bases, leaving 3 bases not matched to a gene. Germline V gene sequence: CDR1 SEHNR, CDR2 FQNEAQ (reference sequence). The CDR3 is 15 residues long. CDR3 amino acids: CASSLRQGSTGELFF. The CDR3 nucleotides read TGTGCCAGCAGCTTACGACAGGGGAGCACCGGGGAGCTGTTTTTT.